The entry that follows covers one T cell receptor (beta chain) sequence. The V and J ends lost 4 bases and 8 bases, in that order; junction bases with no gene match: 8. This CDR3 is built from 14 residues. Germline assignment: CDR1 WSHSY and CDR2 SAAADI. The sample comes from a study of coeliac disease. Method: immunoSEQ multiplex PCR; TCRdb's copy keeps in-frame clones and lacks some. Of several thousand clones in the sample, approximately 74% were seen once. The sequenced sample consisted of lamina propria lymphocytes from the gut. This TCR came from a woman between 18 and 30 years old with active celiac disease. The chain links TRBV10-2 to TRBJ1-2, with TRBD1 identical over 9 bases. The CDR3 coding sequence is TGCGCCAGCAGTGCGTCGACAGGGGGGGTAGGCTACACCTTC. This gives the protein CASSASTGGVGYTF.